The 9 T cell receptor beta chains in this list originate from one sample, sequenced in a study of CD8+CD57+ T cells in acquired aplastic anemia. An expansion of CD8+CD57+ cells by flow cytometry had been shown in patients chosen for sequencing. Genomic DNA served as template for TCR beta VDJ and CDR3 profiling. TCRdb reprocessed the reads via MiXCR and lists one record per CDR3 protein. The sample lists roughly 250,000 distinct CDR3 sequences; roughly 80% were seen once. The specimen was sorted CD4+, CD8+, or CD8+CD57+ T cells (not recorded which) from PBMCs. These receptors were collected from a human donor with aplastic anemia.

Only one count was recorded for this clonotype. The rearrangement links TRBV9 to TRBJ2-3; a possible D gene is TRBD2 (6 bases). Looked up from germline, CDR1 is SGDLS and CDR2 is YYNGEE. This CDR3 is 14 amino acids long. The CDR3 coding sequence is TGTGTCATCAGTCCCGGGGACTTCTCCTACACGCAGTATTTT. This encodes CVISPGDFSYTQYF.

Note on this clonotype: Because it lacks the conserved phenylalanine or tryptophan at the end, this CDR3 is likely a read error. This chain joins TRBV15 and TRBJ2-7, with 8 bases matching TRBD2. Germline V CDR1 and CDR2: LNHNV, YYDKDF (reference sequence). CDR3 size: 16 residues. The DNA for the CDR3 is TGCGCCAGCAGCAGGGCCAGCGGGGGACCAACCTACGAGCAGTACCTC. Translation gives CASSRASGGPTYEQYL.

About this clonotype: One junction end disagrees with the germline gene, perhaps due to a read error. The CDR3 nucleotides read TGTGCCAGCAGCTCGCATCCTACAGGGTATGGCTATTCCTTC. It translates to CASSSHPTGYGYSF. V and J are TRBV7-8 and TRBJ1-2, with D perhaps matching TRBD1 (6 bases). The CDR3 totals 14 residues. The germline V gene has CDR1 SGHVS and CDR2 FQNEAQ.

Comments on this clonotype: The DNA is omitted, as the CDR3 cannot be located on it reliably, and the CDR3 follows TCRdb's listing. The chain links TRBV2 to TRBJ2-7; the listed D gene, TRBD2, was not tested against the DNA. Germline V lookup: CDR1 SNHLY, CDR2 FYNNEI. Termini included, the CDR3 measures 17 amino acids. The CDR3 here is CASGDAGTDTQYFGPGV.

This chain uses TRBV11-3 with TRBJ2-1, with TRBD1 matching over 9 bases. In germline, CDR1 is SGHNT, CDR2 YENEEA. The CDR3 extends over 12 amino acids. V was pared by 4 bases and J by 11 bases, with 3 bases of the junction left unmatched. The CDR3 here is CASSSTGGKQFF. The CDR3 DNA reads as TGTGCCAGCAGCTCCACAGGGGGCAAGCAGTTCTTC.

This chain joins TRBV12-3 or TRBV12-4 and TRBJ1-5; the D gene is possibly TRBD1 (6 bases). The CDR3 spans 18 residues. Trimming took 1 base from V and 3 from J, leaving 19 bases between them. CDR3 sequence (DNA): TGTGCCAGCAGTTTAGGAGTCGAGGGGGACCTTAACAATCAGCCCCAGCATTTT. This sequence encodes CASSLGVEGDLNNQPQHF.

Concerning this clonotype itself: Germline is not matched at one junction end, which may reflect a read error. The V and J genes are TRBV5-1 and TRBJ2-5; D possibly corresponds to TRBD1 (6 bases). Germline V lookup: CDR1 SGHRS, CDR2 YFSETQ. The CDR3 has 14 residues. This CDR3 is CASSPATGTETQYF. In DNA, the CDR3 is TGTGCCAGCAGCCCAGCGACAGGAACCGAGACCCAGTACTTC.

A word on this clonotype: Relative to the germline gene, one junction end is altered; a read error may explain this. The chain combines TRBV24-1 with TRBJ2-1; weak D call: TRBD1 (6 bases). The CDR3 runs to 13 residues. CDR1 is KGHDR and CDR2 is SFDVKD in the germline V gene. The CDR3 loop reads CATFAGDTDELFF. CDR3 nucleotide sequence: TGTGCCACCTTTGCTGGGGACACCGATGAGCTGTTCTTT.

J is TRBJ1-2 and V is TRBV5-6; D is unclear. CDR3 length equals 15 residues. The V gene's germline CDR1 is SGHDT and CDR2 YYEEEE. Trimming removed 0 bases at V and 2 bases at J, with 11 bases between. The chain's CDR3 is CASSLEAARNYGYTF. The CDR3 DNA sequence: TGTGCCAGCAGCTTGGAAGCGGCCCGAAACTATGGCTACACCTTC.